Following are 29 T cell receptor beta chains from one sample sequenced in a study of cytomegalovirus exposure and HLA in healthy donors. PCR primers comprised 60 Vbeta and 13 Jbeta primers. This table comes from immunoSEQ multiplex PCR, and its TCRdb copy is limited to in-frame clones, with some not included. This sample carries some 40,000 clones, with about 4.2% going to the ten biggest clones. Source material: PBMCs. These receptors originate from a male donor in good health and CMV-seronegative.

The V call is TRBV7-9, the J call TRBJ2-2; no reliable D call. With 0 bases removed from V and 2 bases from J, the gap between germline ends came to 4 bases. CDR1 is SEHNR and CDR2 is FQNEAQ in the germline V gene (reference sequence). CDR3 length equals 14 residues. CDR3: CASSLARNTGELFF. DNA for the CDR3: TGTGCCAGCAGCTTAGCGAGAAACACCGGGGAGCTGTTTTTT. The full variable domain, with the rest looked up from reference TRBV7-9 and TRBJ2-2, is DTGVSQNPRHKITKRGQNVTFRCDPISEHNRLYWYRQTLGQGPEFLTYFQNEAQLEKSRLLSDRFSAERPKGSFSTLEIQRTEQGDSAMYLCASSLARNTGELFFGEGSRLTVL.

This chain connects TRBV28 to TRBJ1-3; tentatively, D is TRBD1 (5 bases). Deletions cut 5 bases from V and 4 bases from J, with 15 bases between. This CDR3 is built from 15 residues. Germline V gene sequence: CDR1 MDHEN, CDR2 SYDVKM. The CDR3 region has the DNA TGTGCCAGCAGTGACCCCTTGACAGTCGGAAACACCATATATTTT. This codes for CASSDPLTVGNTIYF.

The CDR3 sequence: CASSPRGGTDTQYF. The CDR3 nucleotides are TGTGCCAGCAGCCCCCGGGGGGGCACAGATACGCAGTATTTT. This rearrangement joins TRBV7-6 to TRBJ2-3, with 7 bases matching TRBD2. The CDR3 runs 14 residues. Germline V gene sequence: CDR1 SGHVS, CDR2 FNYEAQ. J gave up 1 base and V 5 bases, and 3 bases lay outside the gene matches. The full variable domain, in which reference TRBV7-6 and TRBJ2-3 provide the parts outside the CDR3, is GAGVSQSPRYKVTKRGQDVALRCDPISGHVSLYWYRQALGQGPEFLTYFNYEAQQDKSGLPNDRFSAERPEGSISTLTIQRTEQRDSAMYRCASSPRGGTDTQYFGPGTRLTVL.

The chain is built from TRBV5-1 and TRBJ1-2; D gene ambiguous. The CDR3 length is 12 residues. Germline assignment: CDR1 SGHRS and CDR2 YFSETQ. Trimming took 0 bases from V and 8 from J, leaving 8 bases between them. CDR3 loop: CASSLGTGGYTF. DNA of the CDR3: TGCGCCAGCAGCTTGGGGACGGGAGGCTACACCTTC.

The rearrangement uses TRBV7-9 and TRBJ2-1; tentatively, D is TRBD2 (5 bases). The V end lost 7 bases, the J end lost 8 bases, and 18 bases lay between the germline ends. Germline V gives CDR1 SEHNR, CDR2 FQNEAQ (reference sequence). The CDR3 is made up of 14 amino acids. The CDR3 nucleotides are TGTGCCAGCAACAGCGGTCCACCCCGGGATGAGCAGTTCTTC. Protein product: CASNSGPPRDEQFF.

The rearrangement links TRBV27 to TRBJ1-2; 7 bases line up with TRBD1. The V and J ends lost 6 bases and 0 bases, in that order; junction bases with no gene match: 10. The CDR3 is made up of 16 amino acids. Germline V lookup: CDR1 MNHEY, CDR2 SMNVEV (reference sequence). The CDR3 DNA follows: TGTGCCAGCAGACAGGGACAGCTGGGGACTAACTATGGCTACACCTTC. Its translation: CASRQGQLGTNYGYTF.

The rearrangement joins TRBV5-1 to TRBJ2-7; the D gene is possibly TRBD2 (6 bases). The CDR3 consists of 16 residues. Trimming removed 6 bases from V and 4 bases from J, with 23 bases in between. Per germline, CDR1 SGHRS and CDR2 YFSETQ. This chain's CDR3 is CASNPGLERPAYEQYF. The CDR3 DNA follows: TGCGCCAGCAACCCGGGACTGGAGAGACCCGCATACGAGCAGTACTTC.

This chain links TRBV11-1 with TRBJ2-5, with a tentative D call TRBD2 (5 bases). This CDR3 comprises 13 residues. With 1 base removed from V and 6 bases from J, the gap between germline ends came to 9 bases. Germline assignment: CDR1 SGHAT and CDR2 FQDESV (reference sequence). The CDR3 is CASSLETTQTQYF. The CDR3 DNA reads as TGTGCCAGCAGCTTAGAGACTACCCAGACCCAGTACTTC. Using reference TRBV11-1 and TRBJ2-5 for the parts outside the CDR3, the full variable domain is EAEVAQSPRYKITEKSQAVAFWCDPISGHATLYWYRQILGQGPELLVQFQDESVVDDSQLPKDRFSAERLKGVDSTLKIQPAELGDSAMYLCASSLETTQTQYFGPGTRLLVL.

This rearrangement joins TRBV30 to TRBJ2-5; 11 positions match TRBD2. With V trimmed by 0 bases and J by 1 base, 4 bases remained unmatched. The V gene's germline CDR1 is GTSNPN and CDR2 SVGIG (reference sequence). This CDR3 has 16 amino acids. CDR3 coding DNA: TGTGCCTGGAGTGTACTTACTAGCGGGGGCCAAGAGACCCAGTACTTC. This gives the protein CAWSVLTSGGQETQYF.

The rearrangement uses TRBV18 and TRBJ1-5; possible D gene TRBD1, 5 bases. CDR1 is KGHSH and CDR2 is LQKENI in the germline V gene. The CDR3 is 13 residues long. V dropped 2 bases and J dropped 5 bases, with 7 bases sitting between them. The CDR3 here is CASSPGAHQPQHF. The CDR3 bases are TGTGCCAGCTCACCAGGGGCACATCAGCCCCAGCATTTT.

J is TRBJ1-1 and V is TRBV7-9, with D perhaps matching TRBD1 (5 bases). CDR3 length: 18 residues. Trimming pared 6 bases from V and 0 bases from J, leaving 23 bases between. Germline V gene data show CDR1 as SEHNR and CDR2 as FQNEAQ (reference sequence). CDR3 DNA: TGTGCCAGCAGTCCAGAGAGGGGAGGGATTCTCATGAACACTGAAGCTTTCTTT. This gives the protein CASSPERGGILMNTEAFF.

This chain connects TRBV10-1 to TRBJ1-4, with 10 positions matching TRBD1. This CDR3 has 14 amino acids. The V segment lost 6 bases and the J segment 8 bases; nucleotides outside the gene matches: 6. The germline gives CDR1 WNHNN, CDR2 SYGVQD (reference sequence). The CDR3 loop is CASREGQGMEKLFF. CDR3 sequence (DNA): TGCGCCAGCAGGGAGGGACAGGGGATGGAAAAACTGTTTTTT.

The chain is built from TRBV6-5 and TRBJ1-6; D is uncertain. Trimming cost V 4 bases and J 14 bases, with 24 bases left between them. The CDR3 totals 16 residues. CDR1 is MNHEY, CDR2 SVGAGI, per germline. CDR3 coding DNA: TGTGCCAGCAGTTTTGGCAGGTTTGTCCCCTTCGCGTCCCTCCACTTT. Residues: CASSFGRFVPFASLHF.

V usage is TRBV6-1 and J usage is TRBJ1-5; D gene ambiguous. This CDR3 has 15 amino acids. Deletions cut 4 bases from V and 0 bases from J, with 10 bases between. Germline CDR1 and CDR2: MNHNS and SASEGT. CDR3 in amino acids: CASSVNTISNQPQHF. The CDR3 DNA sequence: TGTGCCAGCAGTGTCAACACGATTAGCAATCAGCCCCAGCATTTT.

Judged by frequency, this clone is medium-sized (0.01 to 0.1%). Other DNA sequences of this sample code for an identical CDR3. The CDR3 is CASSDSAGENNEQFF. CDR3 nucleotide sequence: TGTGCCAGCAGTGACTCAGCGGGGGAGAACAATGAGCAGTTCTTC. The chain combines TRBV6-4 with TRBJ2-1; 8 nucleotides line up with TRBD2. The germline gives CDR1 MRHNA, CDR2 SNTAGT. The CDR3 totals 15 residues. The ends lost 0 bases at V and 5 bases at J; junction bases unmatched: 3.

The CDR3: CASSLAGGNTEAFF. The CDR3 region has the DNA TGCGCCAGCAGCTTGGCCGGGGGGAACACTGAAGCTTTCTTT. The J gene is TRBJ1-1, the V gene TRBV5-1, with a weak D call TRBD1 (5 bases). V lost 0 bases, J lost 1 base, and 7 bases lay in between. This CDR3 is 14 amino acids long. Germline V gives CDR1 SGHRS, CDR2 YFSETQ.

The V and J genes are TRBV5-1 and TRBJ2-1, with D possibly being TRBD2 (6 bases). Germline CDR1 SGHRS, CDR2 YFSETQ. The CDR3 loop spans 15 amino acids. Trimming cost V 2 bases and J 5 bases, with 14 bases left between them. CDR3 DNA: TGCGCCAGCAGCTTAGTTGTTGGAGGGGACAATGAGCAGTTCTTC. This translates into CASSLVVGGDNEQFF.

The chain recombines TRBV9 with TRBJ2-6, with 12 bases lining up with TRBD1. The trim removed 0 bases at V and 2 bases at J, leaving 12 bases unmatched. Germline assignment: CDR1 SGDLS and CDR2 YYNGEE. The CDR3 is made up of 21 amino acids. This chain's CDR3 is CASSVVGRPGQGAPGANVLTF. The CDR3 DNA follows: TGTGCCAGCAGCGTAGTGGGTCGCCCGGGACAGGGGGCTCCTGGGGCCAACGTCCTGACTTTC.

The chain joins TRBV6-5 to TRBJ1-1; 9 nucleotides agree with TRBD1. Germline V gene lookup returns CDR1 MNHEY and CDR2 SVGAGI. Trimming cost V 6 bases and J 3 bases; bases outside gene matches: 5. The CDR3 runs 14 residues. This chain's CDR3 is CASRTGTGHTEAFF. CDR3 nucleotides: TGTGCCAGCAGAACCGGGACAGGGCACACTGAAGCTTTCTTT.

This chain joins TRBV7-2 and TRBJ2-5, with a tentative D call TRBD2 (6 bases). The CDR3 extends over 16 amino acids. Per germline, CDR1 SGHTA and CDR2 FQGNSA. Trimming pared 3 bases from V and 1 base from J, leaving 15 bases between. The CDR3 coding sequence is TGTGCCAGCAGCTTCGTGCGGGGACCAATCCAAGAGACCCAGTACTTC. Translation: CASSFVRGPIQETQYF.

To note about this clone: Since the CDR3 does not end with the conserved phenylalanine or tryptophan, this likely comes from a read error. The rearrangement joins TRBV28 to TRBJ2-7; 11 nucleotides align to TRBD1. This CDR3 is built from 14 residues. The ends lost 8 bases at V and 6 bases at J; junction bases unmatched: 9. Germline V gene data show CDR1 as MDHEN and CDR2 as SYDVKM. CDR3 sequence: CASLVRDRGFEQYL. The CDR3 DNA follows: TGTGCCAGCCTTGTCCGGGACAGGGGGTTCGAGCAGTACCTC.

The V call is TRBV7-9, the J call TRBJ1-4; D gene uncertain. Trimming took off 5 bases at V and 0 bases at J, with 10 bases between the two ends. Germline values: CDR1 SEHNR, CDR2 FQNEAQ (reference sequence). This CDR3 spans 15 amino acids. Written as DNA, the CDR3 is TGTGCCAGCAGCAGTGACGGAGCAACTAATGAAAAACTGTTTTTT. Amino acid sequence: CASSSDGATNEKLFF.

V and J are TRBV28 and TRBJ1-1; D not certain. Germline assignment: CDR1 MDHEN and CDR2 SYDVKM. V dropped 6 bases and J dropped 5 bases, with 19 bases sitting between them. This CDR3 comprises 15 residues. CDR3 sequence: CASSVAGSSLTEAFF. The CDR3 DNA follows: TGTGCCAGCAGCGTTGCCGGGTCGTCCCTTACTGAAGCTTTCTTT.

The chain has TRBV28 and TRBJ2-3; D is uncertain. With 5 bases removed from V and 8 bases from J, the gap between germline ends came to 14 bases. The CDR3 totals 13 residues. Germline-derived CDR1 and CDR2 are MDHEN and SYDVKM. The CDR3 DNA reads TGTGCCAGCAGTCCTACTCCGGCGGCTACGCAGTATTTT. Translating gives CASSPTPAATQYF.

V usage is TRBV19 and J usage is TRBJ1-4; D gene unclear. Per the germline V gene, CDR1 is LNHDA and CDR2 is SQIVND (reference sequence). V shed 9 bases and J shed 0 bases, with 17 bases lying between them. CDR3 size: 16 residues. CDR3 in amino acids: CASQRSGIATNEKLFF. The CDR3 DNA reads TGTGCCAGCCAACGATCCGGGATCGCAACTAATGAAAAACTGTTTTTT.

The chain employs TRBV7-2 and TRBJ1-1; the match to TRBD1 covers 8 bases. This CDR3 has 15 residues. Germline V gives CDR1 SGHTA, CDR2 FQGNSA. V shed 5 bases and J 0 bases; nucleotides not matched to a gene: 5. CDR3 sequence reads: CASSPGQGMNTEAFF. CDR3 bases: TGTGCCAGCAGCCCCGGACAGGGAATGAACACTGAAGCTTTCTTT. Based on the CDR3 plus reference TRBV7-2 and TRBJ1-1, the full variable domain is GAGVSQSPSNKVTEKGKDVELRCDPISGHTALYWYRQSLGQGLEFLIYFQGNSAPDKSGLPSDRFSAERTGGSVSTLTIQRTQQEDSAVYLCASSPGQGMNTEAFFGQGTRLTVV.

The chain recombines TRBV5-4 with TRBJ1-4, with D perhaps matching TRBD1 (5 bases). The germline CDR1 and CDR2 sequences are SGHNT and YYREEE (reference sequence). V was cut by 4 bases and J by 0 bases, with 10 bases left in between. The CDR3 covers 15 residues. The CDR3, as DNA: TGTGCCAGCAGCCAGGGAATCTCAACTAATGAAAAACTGTTTTTT. Amino acid sequence: CASSQGISTNEKLFF.

This chain links TRBV27 with TRBJ2-7, with 9 nucleotides matching TRBD2. The germline gives CDR1 MNHEY, CDR2 SMNVEV (reference sequence). The CDR3 contains 16 residues. Unmatched junction bases numbered 6, after V lost 3 bases and J lost 0 bases. The CDR3, as DNA: TGTGCCAGCAGTTTCTCGCTAGCGGGACCCTCCTACGAGCAGTACTTC. Translating gives CASSFSLAGPSYEQYF.

The J gene is TRBJ2-3, the V gene TRBV27, with 7 positions matching TRBD2. CDR3 length: 15 residues. Germline V lookup: CDR1 MNHEY, CDR2 SMNVEV (reference sequence). V trimming: 7 bases; J trimming: 5 bases; junction bases outside the gene matches: 12. The CDR3 region is CASTSLFRGEDTQYF. In nucleotides, the CDR3 is TGTGCCAGCACCTCTCTATTTCGGGGGGAAGATACGCAGTATTTT.